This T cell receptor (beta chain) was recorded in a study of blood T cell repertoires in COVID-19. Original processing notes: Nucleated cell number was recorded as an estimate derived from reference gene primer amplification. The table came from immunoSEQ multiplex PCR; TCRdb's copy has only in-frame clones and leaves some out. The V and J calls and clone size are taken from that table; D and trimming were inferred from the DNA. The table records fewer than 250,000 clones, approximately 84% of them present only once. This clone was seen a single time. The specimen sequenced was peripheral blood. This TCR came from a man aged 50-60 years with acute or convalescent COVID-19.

CDR3: CATSDGLRNQPQHF. CDR3 bases: TGTGCCACCAGTGATGGACTCCGAAATCAGCCCCAGCATTTT. This chain joins TRBV24-1 and TRBJ1-5; D not resolved. The CDR3 spans 14 residues. Trimming took 3 bases from V and 4 from J, leaving 9 bases between them. The germline CDR1 and CDR2 sequences are KGHDR and SFDVKD.